This passage covers 20 T cell receptor beta chains from one sample sequenced in a study of CD8+ T cells in alopecia areata. Sequencing used cDNA as its template, made by extracting RNA and reverse transcribing it. Sequencing was performed with immunoSEQ multiplex PCR; in TCRdb, only in-frame clones are kept and a portion is missing. The sample has about 110,000 clones; approximately 61% are singletons. Sequencing was performed on NKG2D-low CD8+ T cells sorted from blood. The receptors derive from a human donor with alopecia areata.

This rearrangement joins TRBV10-3 to TRBJ2-5; no definite D call. Germline lookup yields CDR1 ENHRY and CDR2 SYGVKD. The length of the CDR3 is 13 residues. Trimming took 6 bases from V and 0 from J, leaving 8 bases between them. CDR3 sequence (DNA): TGTGCCATCAGCAGCGAGTACCAAGAGACCCAGTACTTC. It codes for CAISSEYQETQYF.

The J gene is TRBJ2-3, the V gene TRBV13, with 11 bases matching TRBD1. The CDR3 totals 16 residues. Trimming cost V 5 bases and J 2 bases; bases outside gene matches: 6. Germline loops: CDR1 PRHDT, CDR2 FYEKMQ (reference sequence). CDR3 sequence (DNA): TGTGCCAGCAGCCTGGGACAGGGGGACCTCACAGATACGCAGTATTTT. Translating gives CASSLGQGDLTDTQYF.

The sample holds a few counts of this clone. This sequence joins TRBV5-6 and TRBJ2-2; D is unclear. The germline V gene has CDR1 SGHDT and CDR2 YYEEEE. V was pared by 2 bases and J by 6 bases, with 5 bases between. The CDR3 sequence is 12 residues long. CDR3 region: CASSFGSGELFF. CDR3 DNA sequence: TGTGCCAGCAGCTTCGGGTCCGGGGAGCTGTTTTTT.

The chain employs TRBV7-9 and TRBJ1-2; possible D gene TRBD1, 6 bases. The germline V and J ends were trimmed by 5 bases and 2 bases, with 15 bases remaining between them. Germline V gene sequence: CDR1 SEHNR, CDR2 FQNEAQ (reference sequence). This CDR3 has 15 amino acids. CDR3 protein: CASSPVQGVNYGYTF. CDR3 nucleotides: TGTGCCAGCAGCCCCGTACAGGGAGTAAACTATGGCTACACCTTC.

The genes are TRBV5-7 and TRBJ2-1; TRBD2 matches at 7 bases. TRBV5-7 counts as an open reading frame of uncertain function. The V and J ends lost 4 bases and 4 bases, in that order; junction bases with no gene match: 2. This CDR3 contains 13 residues. Here the CDR3 DNA reads TGTGCCAGCAGCCTGGGGGGGTACAATGAGCAGTTCTTC. This translates into CASSLGGYNEQFF.

This clone was recorded a few times. The chain recombines TRBV5-6 with TRBJ2-2; D call uncertain. The CDR3 is made up of 11 amino acids. Trimming took off 0 bases at V and 9 bases at J, with 3 bases between the two ends. The germline gives CDR1 SGHDT, CDR2 YYEEEE. CDR3 DNA: TGTGCCAGCAGCTTGGGGAGGGAGCTGTTTTTT. Protein product: CASSLGRELFF. Variable domain in full (rest from reference TRBV5-6 and TRBJ2-2): DAGVTQSPTHLIKTRGQQVTLRCSPKSGHDTVSWYQQALGQGPQFIFQYYEEEERQRGNFPDRFSGHQFPNYSSELNVNALLLGDSALYLCASSLGRELFFGEGSRLTVL.

A few counts support this clone. V and J are TRBV4-1 and TRBJ2-1; 9 bases align to TRBD2. The CDR3 runs 15 residues. Trimming at V came to 3 bases and at J to 2 bases, leaving 2 bases not matched to a gene. The germline V gene has CDR1 MGHRA and CDR2 YSYEKL. CDR3 DNA sequence: TGCGCCAGCAGCCAGGGACTAGCCACCTACAATGAGCAGTTCTTC. Its translation is CASSQGLATYNEQFF.

The chain uses TRBV29-1 and TRBJ2-6, with a possible D match to TRBD2 (6 bases). V gave up 3 bases and J gave up 0 bases, with 12 bases separating them. The CDR3 is 16 residues long. Germline lookup yields CDR1 SQVTM and CDR2 ANQGSEA. The CDR3 protein is CSVEEGHSSGANVLTF. In DNA, the CDR3 is TGCAGCGTTGAGGAGGGCCATAGCTCTGGGGCCAACGTCCTGACTTTC. Looking up the rest from reference TRBV29-1 and TRBJ2-6 gives the full variable domain: SAVISQKPSRDICQRGTSLTIQCQVDSQVTMMFWYRQQPGQSLTLIATANQGSEATYESGFVIDKFPISRPNLTFSTLTVSNMSPEDSSIYLCSVEEGHSSGANVLTFGAGSRLTVL.

V gene TRBV13 combines with J gene TRBJ2-5, with D possibly being TRBD2 (6 bases). V was trimmed by 5 bases and J by 6 bases, leaving 19 bases between them. The CDR3 totals 15 residues. Germline lookup yields CDR1 PRHDT and CDR2 FYEKMQ (reference sequence). The CDR3 spells CASSHEEGRQKTQYF. The CDR3 nucleotides are TGTGCCAGCAGCCACGAGGAGGGAAGGCAGAAGACCCAGTACTTC. The full variable domain, rest sourced from reference TRBV13 and TRBJ2-5, is AAGVIQSPRHLIKEKRETATLKCYPIPRHDTVYWYQQGPGQDPQFLISFYEKMQSDKGSIPDRFSAQQFSDYHSELNMSSLELGDSALYFCASSHEEGRQKTQYFGPGTRLLVL.

The V and J genes are TRBV27 and TRBJ2-7, with a possible D match to TRBD1 (6 bases). CDR3 length equals 18 residues. The V and J ends lost 0 bases and 4 bases respectively, with 22 bases between them. Germline V gene sequence: CDR1 MNHEY, CDR2 SMNVEV (reference sequence). The CDR3: CASSLSNHGQSPPYEQYF. For the CDR3, the DNA is TGTGCCAGCAGTTTATCGAACCACGGACAGAGCCCCCCATACGAGCAGTACTTC.

This clone was seen more than once but under ten times. This sequence joins TRBV19 and TRBJ2-3; D gene unclear. Deletions cut 6 bases from V and 8 bases from J, with 15 bases between. The CDR3 is 13 residues long. Germline V lookup: CDR1 LNHDA, CDR2 SQIVND (reference sequence). CDR3 bases: TGTGCCAGTAGCCGACGGGCTGACGTTACGCAGTATTTT. This codes for CASSRRADVTQYF.

The rearrangement links TRBV2 to TRBJ2-3; tentatively, D is TRBD2 (5 bases). Trimming removed 6 bases at V and 1 base at J, with 14 bases between. Per germline, CDR1 SNHLY and CDR2 FYNNEI. The CDR3 sequence is 15 residues long. The CDR3 is CASSQTSGGTDTQYF. In nucleotides, the CDR3 is TGTGCCAGCAGCCAAACAAGCGGAGGCACAGATACGCAGTATTTT.

The chain joins TRBV29-1 to TRBJ2-1; D perhaps matches TRBD2 (5 bases). From germline, CDR1 is SQVTM and CDR2 ANQGSEA. V was cut by 2 bases and J by 6 bases, with 11 bases left in between. This CDR3 is built from 13 residues. CDR3 residues: CSVEWPRVNEQFF. The CDR3 region has the DNA TGCAGCGTTGAATGGCCGAGGGTCAATGAGCAGTTCTTC.

CDR3 residues: CASSSQEFLGERPYGYTF. DNA for the CDR3: TGCGCCAGCAGCTCGCAGGAGTTCCTGGGTGAACGTCCCTATGGCTACACCTTC. This chain connects TRBV5-1 to TRBJ1-2, with unresolved D. CDR3 length: 18 amino acids. Germline loops: CDR1 SGHRS, CDR2 YFSETQ. V gave up 3 bases and J gave up 4 bases, with 25 bases separating them.

Regarding this clone: This sample includes further DNA sequences coding for the same CDR3. V is TRBV29-1 and J is TRBJ2-7; no clear D. CDR3 size: 10 residues. V was clipped by 5 bases and J by 3 bases, with 5 bases between them. Per the germline V gene, CDR1 is SQVTM and CDR2 is ANQGSEA. The CDR3 DNA reads TGCAGCGTTTTAGGCTACGAGCAGTACTTC. Its translation is CSVLGYEQYF.

The gene calls are TRBV29-1 and TRBJ2-1, with TRBD2 as a possible D gene (5 bases). Germline CDR1 and CDR2: SQVTM and ANQGSEA. V dropped 5 bases and J dropped 7 bases, with 12 bases sitting between them. The CDR3 contains 12 residues. The CDR3, as DNA: TGCAGCGTTCCCTCTCGCGGGAATGAGCAGTTCTTC. Its protein product is CSVPSRGNEQFF.

V and J are TRBV19 and TRBJ1-1, with D possibly TRBD1 on 5 matching bases. The germline V and J ends were trimmed by 4 bases and 5 bases, with 14 bases remaining between them. This CDR3 region has 14 residues. From germline, CDR1 is LNHDA and CDR2 SQIVND (reference sequence). CDR3 loop: CASSSGTAGTEAFF. Here the CDR3 DNA reads TGTGCCAGTAGTAGCGGGACCGCGGGAACTGAAGCTTTCTTT.

The genes are TRBV14 and TRBJ2-7; D might be TRBD1 (6 bases). Trimming removed 6 bases from V and 2 bases from J, with 11 bases in between. Germline-derived CDR1 and CDR2 are SGHDN and FVKESK. The CDR3 consists of 13 residues. CDR3 nucleotide sequence: TGTGCCAGCAGACTGACAGGCCCCTACGAGCAGTACTTC. It specifies CASRLTGPYEQYF.

This chain connects TRBV28 to TRBJ2-2; 16 bases align to TRBD2. Germline V gives CDR1 MDHEN, CDR2 SYDVKM. The CDR3 is made up of 16 amino acids. V lost 7 bases and J lost 9; bases outside the gene matches: 8. The CDR3 DNA sequence: TGTGCCAGCAACGAAAAGGGACTAGCGGGAGGGTGGGAGCTGTTTTTT. This translates into CASNEKGLAGGWELFF.

This clone came up a few times. The sample holds other DNA sequences that translate to the same CDR3. V is TRBV4-1 and J is TRBJ2-7, with 9 positions matching TRBD2. The V and J ends lost 0 bases and 4 bases, in that order; junction bases with no gene match: 4. This CDR3 region has 15 residues. Germline CDR1 MGHRA, CDR2 YSYEKL. The CDR3 region has the DNA TGCGCCAGCAGCCAAGAGGGACTAGCAGGGTACGAGCAGTACTTC. As protein: CASSQEGLAGYEQYF.